At least ten counts were recorded for the clone carrying this TCR beta chain. The antigen remains unidentified. Germline CDR1 SGHTA, CDR2 FQGNSA. V was clipped by 1 base and J by 0 bases, with 16 bases between them. The CDR3 sequence is 17 residues long. iRepertoire HTBI primers and Arm-PCR of CDR3 regions built TCR beta libraries. Per the study methods: Spanning all samples, the identified segments comprised around 62 TRBV and some 14 TRBJ. TCRdb reanalysed the multiplex PCR reads using MiXCR and keeps one entry per CDR3 protein. The V and J calls were determined by TCRdb, not by the authors. The table records some 300,000 distinct CDR3 sequences, 20% to 25% of them present only once. Stated time point: persistent/refractory GD, antithyroid drugs over 5 years with positive TRAb. RNA from PBMCs was the source of the TCR library. The data derive from a study of regulatory T cells in long-lasting Graves disease. At the level of the study: Over 5 years of antithyroid drugs plus positive TSH receptor antibodies defined persistent Graves' disease.

General study points: Study was limited to peripheral blood, excluding thyroid tissue. It was in persistent disease that TRBV28, TRBJ1-2 and TRBJ2-5 were favored.

The origin of this receptor is a female donor with Graves disease. The chain uses TRBV7-2 and TRBJ2-7; D is undetermined. Sample: peripheral blood mononuclear cells (PBMCs), taken when the disease was refractory, from a patient treated with antithyroid drugs. This CDR3 is CASSLVTATDGSYEQYF. The CDR3 coding sequence is TGTGCCAGCAGCTTAGTAACAGCCACCGATGGCTCCTACGAGCAGTACTTC.